Below, 13 T cell receptor beta chains from the same sample are listed, as sequenced in a study of glioma-infiltrating T cells after dendritic cell vaccination. Profiling relied on immunoSEQ multiplex PCR, and the TCRdb table lists in-frame clones only, not all of them. Among about 73,000 clones listed, almost 85% were seen once. Here the sequenced sample was blood, taken before dendritic cell vaccination. Receptors originate from a human donor with glioblastoma.

The rearrangement joins TRBV30 to TRBJ1-5, with a weak D call TRBD1 (6 bases). The CDR3 is made up of 13 amino acids. V lost 8 bases to trimming and J lost 5 bases, with 16 bases between them. Germline V CDR1 and CDR2: GTSNPN, SVGIG (reference sequence). CDR3 sequence reads: CAGGDGGDQPQHF. The CDR3 DNA sequence: TGTGCCGGGGGGGACGGGGGCGATCAGCCCCAGCATTTT.

The chain recombines TRBV5-1 with TRBJ2-1; possible D gene TRBD1, 5 bases. Looked up from germline, CDR1 is SGHRS and CDR2 is YFSETQ. This CDR3 comprises 14 residues. Deletions cut 5 bases from V and 0 bases from J, with 9 bases between. CDR3 sequence reads: CASRTASSYNEQFF. The CDR3 coding sequence is TGCGCCAGCAGGACAGCGAGCTCCTACAATGAGCAGTTCTTC.

V and J are TRBV25-1 and TRBJ2-2; 7 bases line up with TRBD1. The V gene end was trimmed by 8 bases and the J gene end by 2 bases; junction bases not matched to a gene: 2. The CDR3 is 13 residues long. CDR1 and CDR2 (germline): MGHDK, SYGVNS. The CDR3 DNA reads TGTGCCAGCGGGACAGTTAACACCGGGGAGCTGTTTTTT. Amino acid sequence: CASGTVNTGELFF. Looking up the rest from reference TRBV25-1 and TRBJ2-2 gives the full variable domain: EADIYQTPRYLVIGTGKKITLECSQTMGHDKMYWYQQDPGMELHLIHYSYGVNSTEKGDLSSESTVSRIRTEHFPLTLESARPSHTSQYLCASGTVNTGELFFGEGSRLTVL.

This sequence joins TRBV25-1 and TRBJ1-1; D is ambiguous. Per the germline V gene, CDR1 is MGHDK and CDR2 is SYGVNS. The CDR3 contains 13 residues. Trimming took off 6 bases at V and 2 bases at J, with 10 bases between the two ends. CDR3 loop: CASRGLLNTEAFF. The DNA of the CDR3 is TGTGCCAGCAGGGGCCTCTTAAACACTGAAGCTTTCTTT. Using reference TRBV25-1 and TRBJ1-1 for the parts outside the CDR3, the full variable domain is EADIYQTPRYLVIGTGKKITLECSQTMGHDKMYWYQQDPGMELHLIHYSYGVNSTEKGDLSSESTVSRIRTEHFPLTLESARPSHTSQYLCASRGLLNTEAFFGQGTRLTVV.

This clone was observed a few times. The chain joins TRBV18 to TRBJ1-5; 10 bases align to TRBD1. This CDR3 is built from 15 residues. Trimming removed 5 bases from V and 2 bases from J; junction bases left unmatched: 3. Per germline, CDR1 KGHSH and CDR2 LQKENI. CDR3: CASSSGTGGNQPQHF. The CDR3 coding sequence is TGTGCCAGCTCATCGGGGACAGGGGGCAATCAGCCCCAGCATTTT.

This chain connects TRBV9 to TRBJ1-4, with D uncertain. The germline V and J ends were trimmed by 4 bases and 4 bases, with 11 bases remaining between them. CDR3 length: 14 amino acids. The germline CDR1 and CDR2 sequences are SGDLS and YYNGEE. The CDR3 DNA reads as TGTGCCAGCAGCTCCCAGGTTAATAATGAAAAACTGTTTTTT. It specifies CASSSQVNNEKLFF.

The chain uses TRBV27 and TRBJ1-3, with a possible D match to TRBD1 (6 bases). Germline values: CDR1 MNHEY, CDR2 SMNVEV (reference sequence). V dropped 3 bases and J dropped 8 bases, with 11 bases sitting between them. The CDR3 is made up of 13 amino acids. The DNA of the CDR3 is TGTGCCAGCAGTTTCGTCAGGGGCGACACCATATATTTT. Protein product: CASSFVRGDTIYF.

The genes are TRBV7-9 and TRBJ1-4, with 8 bases aligning to TRBD1. CDR1 is SEHNR, CDR2 FQNEAQ, per germline (reference sequence). This CDR3 comprises 15 residues. V shed 5 bases and J 3 bases; nucleotides not matched to a gene: 5. The CDR3 region has the DNA TGTGCCAGCAGCGCCACAGGGGGGCCTAATGAAAAACTGTTTTTT. Its translation: CASSATGGPNEKLFF.

The rearrangement links TRBV5-1 to TRBJ2-6; 9 bases align to TRBD1. J gave up 0 bases and V 3 bases, and 7 bases lay outside the gene matches. Germline V lookup: CDR1 SGHRS, CDR2 YFSETQ. This CDR3 is 18 amino acids long. DNA of the CDR3: TGCGCCAGCAGCTCCGAGACAGGGGGGCCCTCTGGGGCCAACGTCCTGACTTTC. It codes for CASSSETGGPSGANVLTF.

The chain combines TRBV27 with TRBJ1-1; 8 bases align to TRBD1. CDR1 and CDR2 (germline): MNHEY, SMNVEV (reference sequence). Trimming took 4 bases from V and 2 from J; bases not matched to a gene: 3. The CDR3 contains 14 residues. The CDR3 nucleotides read TGTGCCAGCAGTTGGACAGGGACAAACACTGAAGCTTTCTTT. Protein sequence: CASSWTGTNTEAFF.

The chain recombines TRBV30 with TRBJ2-3, with no clear D. V lost 4 bases and J lost 6, with 8 bases in between. The CDR3 is 11 residues long. Germline CDR1 is GTSNPN and CDR2 is SVGIG (reference sequence). CDR3: CAWTTRDTQYF. For the CDR3, the DNA is TGTGCCTGGACAACCCGGGATACGCAGTATTTT. The full variable domain, with the rest looked up from reference TRBV30 and TRBJ2-3, is SQTIHQWPATLVQPVGSPLSLECTVEGTSNPNLYWYRQAAGRGLQLLFYSVGIGQISSEVPQNLSASRPQDRQFILSSKKLLLSDSGFYLCAWTTRDTQYFGPGTRLTVL.

The rearrangement links TRBV21-1 to TRBJ2-7; the table assigns TRBD2, which was not confirmed against the DNA. TRBV21-1 has pseudogene status. The CDR3 is 18 residues long. The CDR3: CASSPPQGGLASTYEQYV. CDR3 DNA sequence: TGTGCCAGCAGCCCGCCCCAGGGAGGACTAGCCTCGACCTACGAGCAGTACGTC.

The V call is TRBV2, the J call TRBJ1-1, with TRBD1 matching over 8 bases. CDR3 length equals 14 residues. Trimming cost V 5 bases and J 1 base; bases outside gene matches: 3. Germline CDR1 and CDR2: SNHLY and FYNNEI. CDR3 sequence: CASSPGTGNTEAFF. DNA for the CDR3: TGTGCCAGCAGTCCCGGGACAGGGAACACTGAAGCTTTCTTT.